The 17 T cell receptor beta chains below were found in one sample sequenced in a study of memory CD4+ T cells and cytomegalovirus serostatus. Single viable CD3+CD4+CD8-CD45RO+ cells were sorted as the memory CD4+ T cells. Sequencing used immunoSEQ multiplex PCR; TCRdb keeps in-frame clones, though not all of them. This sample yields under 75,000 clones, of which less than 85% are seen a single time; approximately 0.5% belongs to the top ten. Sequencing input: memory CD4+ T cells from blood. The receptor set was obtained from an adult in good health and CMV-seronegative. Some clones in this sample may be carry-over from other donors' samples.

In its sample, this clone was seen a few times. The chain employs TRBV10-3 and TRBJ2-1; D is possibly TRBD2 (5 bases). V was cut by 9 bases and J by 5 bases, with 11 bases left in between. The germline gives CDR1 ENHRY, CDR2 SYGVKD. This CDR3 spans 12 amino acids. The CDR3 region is CAMRTLDNEQFF. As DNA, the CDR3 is TGTGCCATGCGGACTTTGGACAATGAGCAGTTCTTC.

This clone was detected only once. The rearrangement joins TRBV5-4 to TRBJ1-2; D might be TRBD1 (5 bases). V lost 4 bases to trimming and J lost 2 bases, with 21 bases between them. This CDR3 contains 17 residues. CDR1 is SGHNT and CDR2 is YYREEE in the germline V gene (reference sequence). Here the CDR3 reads CASSRVLAGTVNYGYTF. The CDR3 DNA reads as TGTGCCAGCAGCCGGGTGCTTGCCGGGACGGTAAACTATGGCTACACCTTC.

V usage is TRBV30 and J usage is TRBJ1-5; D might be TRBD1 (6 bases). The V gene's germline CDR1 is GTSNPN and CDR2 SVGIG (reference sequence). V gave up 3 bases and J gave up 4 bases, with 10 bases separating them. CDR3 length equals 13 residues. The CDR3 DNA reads TGTGCCTGGAGAGGACAGTTAAATCAGCCCCAGCATTTT. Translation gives CAWRGQLNQPQHF. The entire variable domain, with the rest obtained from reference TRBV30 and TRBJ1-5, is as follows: SQTIHQWPATLVQPVGSPLSLECTVEGTSNPNLYWYRQAAGRGLQLLFYSVGIGQISSEVPQNLSASRPQDRQFILSSKKLLLSDSGFYLCAWRGQLNQPQHFGDGTRLSIL.

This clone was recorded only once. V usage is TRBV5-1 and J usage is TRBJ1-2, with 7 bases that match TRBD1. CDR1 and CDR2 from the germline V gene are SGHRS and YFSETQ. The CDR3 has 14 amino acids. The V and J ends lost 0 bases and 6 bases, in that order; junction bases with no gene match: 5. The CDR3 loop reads CASSLVGTANGYTF. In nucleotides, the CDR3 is TGCGCCAGCAGCTTGGTAGGGACAGCTAATGGCTACACCTTC.

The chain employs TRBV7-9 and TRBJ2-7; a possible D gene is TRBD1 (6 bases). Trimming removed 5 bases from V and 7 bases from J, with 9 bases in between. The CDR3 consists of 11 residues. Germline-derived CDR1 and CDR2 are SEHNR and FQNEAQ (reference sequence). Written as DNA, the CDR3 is TGTGCCAGCAGCGAAGGGACAGAGCAGTACTTC. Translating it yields CASSEGTEQYF.

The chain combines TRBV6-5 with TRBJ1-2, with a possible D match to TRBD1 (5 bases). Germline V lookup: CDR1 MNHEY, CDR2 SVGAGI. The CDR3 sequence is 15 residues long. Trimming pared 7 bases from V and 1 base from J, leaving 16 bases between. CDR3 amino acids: CASTSRERLNYGYTF. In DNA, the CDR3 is TGTGCCAGCACCTCCAGGGAGAGGCTTAACTATGGCTACACCTTC.

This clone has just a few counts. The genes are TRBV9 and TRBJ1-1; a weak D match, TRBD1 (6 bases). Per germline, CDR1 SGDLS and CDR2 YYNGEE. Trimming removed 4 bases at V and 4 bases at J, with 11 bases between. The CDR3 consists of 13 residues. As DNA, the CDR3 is TGTGCCAGCAGCCCACAGGGAACCACTGAAGCTTTCTTT. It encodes CASSPQGTTEAFF.

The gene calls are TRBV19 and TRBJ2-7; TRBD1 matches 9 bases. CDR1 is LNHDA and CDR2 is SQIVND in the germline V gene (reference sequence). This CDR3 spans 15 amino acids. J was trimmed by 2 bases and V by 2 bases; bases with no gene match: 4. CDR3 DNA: TGTGCCAGTAGTATATCGGACAGGGGAACCTACGAGCAGTACTTC. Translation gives CASSISDRGTYEQYF.

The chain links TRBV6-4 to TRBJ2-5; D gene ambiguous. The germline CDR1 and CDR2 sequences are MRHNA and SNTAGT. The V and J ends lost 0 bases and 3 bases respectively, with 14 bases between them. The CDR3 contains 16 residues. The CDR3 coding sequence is TGTGCCAGCAGTGACTCGCGAGCATTGGGCGAAGAGACCCAGTACTTC. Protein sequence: CASSDSRALGEETQYF.

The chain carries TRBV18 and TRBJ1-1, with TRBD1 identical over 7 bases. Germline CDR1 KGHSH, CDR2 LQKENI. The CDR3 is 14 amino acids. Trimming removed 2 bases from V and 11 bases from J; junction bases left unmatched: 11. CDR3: CASSPDSTGAVAFF. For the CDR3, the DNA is TGTGCCAGCTCACCAGACTCCACAGGGGCGGTCGCTTTCTTT.

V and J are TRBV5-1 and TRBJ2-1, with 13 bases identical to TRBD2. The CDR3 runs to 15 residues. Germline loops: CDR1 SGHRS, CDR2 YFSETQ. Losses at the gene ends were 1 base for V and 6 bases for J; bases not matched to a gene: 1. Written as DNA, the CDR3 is TGCGCCAGCAGCTTGACTAGCGGGGGGGCCAATGAGCAGTTCTTC. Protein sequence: CASSLTSGGANEQFF.

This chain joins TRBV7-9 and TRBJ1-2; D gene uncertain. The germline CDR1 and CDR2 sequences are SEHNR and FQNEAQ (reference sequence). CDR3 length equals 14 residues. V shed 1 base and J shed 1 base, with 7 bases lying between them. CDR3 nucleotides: TGTGCCAGCAGCTTAGTTCCAGTTAACTATGGCTACACCTTC. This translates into CASSLVPVNYGYTF.

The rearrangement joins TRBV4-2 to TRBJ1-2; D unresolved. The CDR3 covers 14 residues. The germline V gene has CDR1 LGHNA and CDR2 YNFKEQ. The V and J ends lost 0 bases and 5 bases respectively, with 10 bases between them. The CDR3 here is CASSQDGTQYGYTF. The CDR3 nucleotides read TGTGCCAGCAGCCAAGATGGTACGCAGTATGGCTACACCTTC.

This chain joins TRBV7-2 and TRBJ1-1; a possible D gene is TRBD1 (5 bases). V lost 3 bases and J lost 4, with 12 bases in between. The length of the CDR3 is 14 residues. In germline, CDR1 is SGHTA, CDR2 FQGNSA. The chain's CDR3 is CASSFWGVGTEAFF. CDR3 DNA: TGTGCCAGCAGCTTTTGGGGGGTCGGCACTGAAGCTTTCTTT.

CDR3 amino acids: CASSQDVSGSYNEQFF. The CDR3 DNA reads as TGCGCCAGCAGCCAAGATGTTAGCGGGAGTTACAATGAGCAGTTCTTC. V and J are TRBV4-3 and TRBJ2-1; 9 bases map to TRBD2. The CDR3 is 16 residues long. The junction had 4 bases not matched to a gene; V was cut back by 0 bases and J by 4 bases. Germline V gives CDR1 LGHNA, CDR2 YSLEER.

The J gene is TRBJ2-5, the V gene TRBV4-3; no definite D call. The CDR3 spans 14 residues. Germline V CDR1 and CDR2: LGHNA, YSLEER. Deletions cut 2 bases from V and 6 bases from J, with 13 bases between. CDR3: CASSQLVGLKTQYF. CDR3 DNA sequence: TGCGCCAGCAGCCAACTTGTGGGCTTAAAGACCCAGTACTTC.

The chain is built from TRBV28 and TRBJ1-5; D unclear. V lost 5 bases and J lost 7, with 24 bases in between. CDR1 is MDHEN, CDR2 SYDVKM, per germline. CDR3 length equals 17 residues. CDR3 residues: CASSQSGFRLSEQPQHF. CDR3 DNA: TGTGCCAGCAGTCAAAGCGGTTTTCGGTTGAGTGAGCAGCCCCAGCATTTT. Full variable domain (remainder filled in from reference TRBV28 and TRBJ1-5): DVKVTQSSRYLVKRTGEKVFLECVQDMDHENMFWYRQDPGLGLRLIYFSYDVKMKEKGDIPEGYSVSREKKERFSLILESASTNQTSMYLCASSQSGFRLSEQPQHFGDGTRLSIL.